One sample yielded the 32 T cell receptor beta chains listed below, sequenced in a study of blood T cell repertoires in COVID-19. Some clones are missing from TCRdb's copy, which holds only in-frame ones; the method was immunoSEQ multiplex PCR. In the table there are roughly 400,000 clones, roughly 88% of which are singletons. Sequenced material: PBMCs or T cells enriched from blood (not recorded which). Receptor source: a woman younger than 30 who had been exposed to COVID-19.

The rearrangement links TRBV27 to TRBJ1-5; D uncertain. The CDR3 consists of 15 residues. The germline gives CDR1 MNHEY, CDR2 SMNVEV (reference sequence). V was pared by 7 bases and J by 7 bases, with 20 bases between. The CDR3 sequence is CASTDWKTPGQPQHF. The CDR3 nucleotides read TGTGCCAGCACGGATTGGAAGACCCCCGGGCAGCCCCAGCATTTT.

This chain joins TRBV6-5 and TRBJ2-7; TRBD1 matches at 7 bases. Germline CDR1 is MNHEY and CDR2 is SVGAGI. The J segment lost 12 bases and the V segment lost 7 bases, leaving 18 bases of the junction unmatched. CDR3 length: 14 residues. The CDR3 spells CASTPWGSQGRWYF. CDR3 DNA: TGTGCCAGCACCCCATGGGGGTCACAGGGGCGCTGGTACTTC.

The chain uses TRBV7-2 and TRBJ1-3; D gene uncertain. Germline V lookup: CDR1 SGHTA, CDR2 FQGNSA. The CDR3 is 14 amino acids. The V gene lost 6 bases and the J gene lost 0 bases, with 9 bases spanning the gap. Written as DNA, the CDR3 is TGTGCCAGCAGTCACCTTAGCTCTGGAAACACCATATATTTT. It specifies CASSHLSSGNTIYF.

V and J are TRBV29-1 and TRBJ2-7, with D perhaps TRBD1 (6 bases). This CDR3 contains 14 residues. Trimming pared 5 bases from V and 0 bases from J, leaving 14 bases between. The germline gives CDR1 SQVTM, CDR2 ANQGSEA. The CDR3 DNA is TGCAGCGTTTTACAGGGAGTGGGCTCCTACGAGCAGTACTTC. The encoded protein is CSVLQGVGSYEQYF.

The chain employs TRBV5-1 and TRBJ1-1; D is unclear. The V end lost 4 bases, the J end lost 10 bases, and 23 bases lay between the germline ends. Looked up from germline, CDR1 is SGHRS and CDR2 is YFSETQ. The CDR3 spans 15 residues. This CDR3 is CASSTSGGGRVVAFF. CDR3 nucleotides: TGCGCCAGCAGCACCTCGGGAGGAGGAAGGGTGGTAGCTTTCTTT. Full variable domain (remainder filled in from reference TRBV5-1 and TRBJ1-1): KAGVTQTPRYLIKTRGQQVTLSCSPISGHRSVSWYQQTPGQGLQFLFEYFSETQRNKGNFPGRFSGRQFSNSRSEMNVSTLELGDSALYLCASSTSGGGRVVAFFGQGTRLTVV.

In the case of this clone: Other DNA sequences of this sample code for an identical CDR3. The J gene is TRBJ2-3, the V gene TRBV27; 13 bases align to TRBD2. Germline V gene sequence: CDR1 MNHEY, CDR2 SMNVEV (reference sequence). The V and J ends lost 5 bases and 4 bases, in that order; junction bases with no gene match: 3. The CDR3 has 15 amino acids. Written as DNA, the CDR3 is TGTGCCAGCAGTCGACTAGCGGGGGGTCCAGATACGCAGTATTTT. Its translation is CASSRLAGGPDTQYF.

V usage is TRBV28 and J usage is TRBJ1-1, with D possibly being TRBD1 (5 bases). The CDR3 sequence is 16 residues long. Between the trimmed V and J ends, which lost 1 base and 1 base, there was a span of 13 bases. Germline lookup yields CDR1 MDHEN and CDR2 SYDVKM. CDR3 sequence reads: CASSLSRGGGNTEAFF. The CDR3 DNA is TGTGCCAGCAGTTTATCCCGTGGGGGGGGGAACACTGAAGCTTTCTTT.

This rearrangement joins TRBV3-1 (or the pseudogene TRBV3-2) to TRBJ2-7; perhaps TRBD2 as D (5 bases). V was cut by 4 bases and J by 2 bases, with 12 bases left in between. Germline CDR1 is LGHDT and CDR2 is YNNKEL (reference sequence). This CDR3 region has 14 residues. The CDR3 nucleotides read TGTGCCAGCAGCCGAGGGCTAGAGGCCTACGAGCAGTACTTC. Protein product: CASSRGLEAYEQYF.

The gene calls are TRBV4-3 and TRBJ1-4; 10 bases match TRBD1. Germline V gives CDR1 LGHNA, CDR2 YSLEER. Unmatched junction bases numbered 6, after V lost 4 bases and J lost 7 bases. The CDR3 runs to 15 residues. The CDR3 region has the DNA TGCGCCAGCAGCCCCCAGACAGGGGGCCTTGAAAAACTGTTTTTT. The encoded protein is CASSPQTGGLEKLFF.

The genes are TRBV21-1 and TRBJ1-4; the table's D gene call, TRBD1, was not cross checked with the DNA. TRBV21-1 is annotated as a pseudogene. There are 15 residues in the CDR3. The CDR3 DNA reads as TGTGCCAGCAGTCAACAGGGTCCTCCTAATGAAAAACTGTTTTTT. Its protein product is CASSQQGPPNEKLFF.

The chain links TRBV5-6 to TRBJ1-3, with TRBD1 matching 8 bases. Germline V gives CDR1 SGHDT, CDR2 YYEEEE. The V and J ends lost 4 bases and 1 base, in that order; junction bases with no gene match: 4. The CDR3 has 15 amino acids. The CDR3 DNA sequence: TGTGCCAGCAGCCCGGGGACAGGATCTGGAAACACCATATATTTT. It specifies CASSPGTGSGNTIYF.

The rearrangement uses TRBV5-1 and TRBJ2-1; the match to TRBD1 covers 7 bases. The CDR3 length is 11 residues. CDR1 is SGHRS, CDR2 YFSETQ, per germline. The V and J ends lost 4 bases and 13 bases, in that order; junction bases with no gene match: 5. The CDR3 DNA reads as TGCGCCAGCAGCGCTACAGGGGAACAGTTCTTC. Protein sequence: CASSATGEQFF.

The chain joins TRBV4-2 to TRBJ2-5; 9 nucleotides match TRBD2. J gave up 4 bases and V 0 bases, and 9 bases lay outside the gene matches. The CDR3 consists of 17 residues. Germline loops: CDR1 LGHNA, CDR2 YNFKEQ. The CDR3 DNA follows: TGTGCCAGCAGCCAAGATGGTAGCGGGGGCCTCGGAGAGACCCAGTACTTC. Translation: CASSQDGSGGLGETQYF.

The chain joins TRBV19 to TRBJ1-5, with D tentatively TRBD1 (6 bases). Germline V lookup: CDR1 LNHDA, CDR2 SQIVND (reference sequence). CDR3 length: 15 residues. Between the trimmed V and J ends, which lost 3 bases and 3 bases, there was a span of 12 bases. The CDR3 loop reads CASSIPGTINQPQHF. The CDR3 region has the DNA TGTGCCAGTAGTATTCCGGGGACAATCAATCAGCCCCAGCATTTT. The whole variable domain, remainder taken from reference TRBV19 and TRBJ1-5, is DGGITQSPKYLFRKEGQNVTLSCEQNLNHDAMYWYRQDPGQGLRLIYYSQIVNDFQKGDIAEGYSVSREKKESFPLTVTSAQKNPTAFYLCASSIPGTINQPQHFGDGTRLSIL.

This clone has only one observation. Within the sample, other DNA sequences also encode this same CDR3. The chain has TRBV28 and TRBJ2-7, with TRBD2 as a possible D gene (6 bases). The V end lost 1 base, the J end lost 6 bases, and 7 bases lay between the germline ends. CDR1 and CDR2 from the germline V gene are MDHEN and SYDVKM. This CDR3 comprises 12 residues. CDR3: CASSLLGGEQYF. In nucleotides, the CDR3 is TGTGCCAGCAGTTTATTGGGGGGCGAGCAGTACTTC.

CDR3 residues: CASSETGSYGYTF. The CDR3 nucleotides are TGTGCCAGCAGTGAAACAGGTAGCTATGGCTACACCTTC. The chain combines TRBV2 with TRBJ1-2; D is perhaps TRBD1 (5 bases). Trimming took 2 bases from V and 4 from J, leaving 8 bases between them. Germline V gene lookup returns CDR1 SNHLY and CDR2 FYNNEI. The CDR3 runs 13 residues. Drawing the rest from reference TRBV2 and TRBJ1-2, the complete variable domain is EPEVTQTPSHQVTQMGQEVILRCVPISNHLYFYWYRQILGQKVEFLVSFYNNEISEKSEIFDDQFSVERPDGSNFTLKIRSTKLEDSAMYFCASSETGSYGYTFGSGTRLTVV.

The rearrangement uses TRBV5-1 and TRBJ2-3; no clear D. Germline V lookup: CDR1 SGHRS, CDR2 YFSETQ. The CDR3 is 14 residues long. Trimming shortened V by 0 bases and J by 3 bases, and 8 bases separated the two germline ends. The DNA for the CDR3 is TGCGCCAGCAGCTTGGTATCCGGGACAGATACGCAGTATTTT. As protein: CASSLVSGTDTQYF.

The chain joins TRBV4-1 to TRBJ2-1; 11 nucleotides line up with TRBD2. CDR3 length equals 20 residues. Germline loops: CDR1 MGHRA, CDR2 YSYEKL. With 2 bases clipped from V and 0 bases from J, the junction kept 12 bases outside the gene matches. CDR3 bases: TGCGCCAGCAGCCAATCTACCCCTAGCGGGAGGACCCGCTCCTACAATGAGCAGTTCTTC. Translating gives CASSQSTPSGRTRSYNEQFF.

V is TRBV10-3 and J is TRBJ2-7, with D tentatively TRBD2 (5 bases). Germline-derived CDR1 and CDR2 are ENHRY and SYGVKD. V lost 3 bases and J lost 2, with 8 bases in between. This CDR3 has 13 amino acids. The CDR3 here is CAISEGSPYEQYF. The CDR3 nucleotides are TGTGCCATCAGTGAAGGGAGCCCCTACGAGCAGTACTTC.

The chain uses TRBV7-9 and TRBJ1-5; no firm D call. The germline V and J ends were trimmed by 7 bases and 7 bases, with 17 bases remaining between them. CDR3 size: 14 residues. Germline-derived CDR1 and CDR2 are SEHNR and FQNEAQ (reference sequence). DNA for the CDR3: TGTGCCAGCACTCCATCGAGGGCAGACCAGCCCCAGCATTTT. Its protein product is CASTPSRADQPQHF.

The chain is built from TRBV19 and TRBJ2-3; no definite D call. Germline V lookup: CDR1 LNHDA, CDR2 SQIVND (reference sequence). V lost 3 bases and J lost 0, with 7 bases in between. The CDR3 covers 14 residues. The CDR3 bases are TGTGCCAGTAGTATTCGCGGTAGCACAGATACGCAGTATTTT. Its translation is CASSIRGSTDTQYF.

This chain connects TRBV4-1 to TRBJ2-1, with D maybe TRBD1 (5 bases). The V end lost 0 bases, the J end lost 2 bases, and 17 bases lay between the germline ends. Per the germline V gene, CDR1 is MGHRA and CDR2 is YSYEKL. The CDR3 covers 18 residues. The CDR3 region is CASSQDVGRASAYNEQFF. As DNA, the CDR3 is TGCGCCAGCAGCCAAGACGTTGGCAGGGCCAGCGCCTACAATGAGCAGTTCTTC.

This clone was found a few times. The chain carries TRBV15 and TRBJ2-2; tentatively, D is TRBD2 (6 bases). CDR3 size: 16 residues. Deletions cut 3 bases from V and 9 bases from J, with 20 bases between. The germline gives CDR1 LNHNV, CDR2 YYDKDF (reference sequence). CDR3 in DNA: TGTGCCACCAGCAGTAGCGCCGGGACTTTCTGGAGGGAGCTGTTTTTT. It translates to CATSSSAGTFWRELFF. Based on the CDR3 plus reference TRBV15 and TRBJ2-2, the full variable domain is DAMVIQNPRYQVTQFGKPVTLSCSQTLNHNVMYWYQQKSSQAPKLLFHYYDKDFNNEADTPDNFQSRRPNTSFCFLDIRSPGLGDTAMYLCATSSSAGTFWRELFFGEGSRLTVL.

The chain joins TRBV7-2 to TRBJ1-3; weak D call: TRBD1 (5 bases). V lost 1 base to trimming and J lost 1 base, with 5 bases between them. Germline CDR1 and CDR2: SGHTA and FQGNSA. CDR3 size: 14 residues. CDR3 amino acids: CASSLDRSGNTIYF. As DNA, the CDR3 is TGTGCCAGCAGCTTAGACAGGTCTGGAAACACCATATATTTT.

V usage is TRBV27 and J usage is TRBJ1-2; D gene ambiguous. Per germline, CDR1 MNHEY and CDR2 SMNVEV (reference sequence). V shed 6 bases and J shed 3 bases, with 14 bases lying between them. The CDR3 runs 14 residues. This CDR3 is CASSRGGRDYGYTF. DNA for the CDR3: TGTGCCAGCAGCCGGGGTGGGAGAGACTATGGCTACACCTTC.

This clone was counted a few times. J is TRBJ2-7 and V is TRBV4-1; 8 positions match TRBD1. CDR1 is MGHRA, CDR2 YSYEKL, per germline. The CDR3 runs 15 residues. After removal of 3 bases from V and 2 bases from J, the junction contained 6 bases not matched to a gene. CDR3 coding DNA: TGCGCCAGCAGCCATCTCGACAGGGGCCCCTACGAGCAGTACTTC. It encodes CASSHLDRGPYEQYF.

In regard to this clone: Mismatch with germline at one junction end may stem from a read error. This chain joins TRBV20-1 and TRBJ1-6, with D unresolved. The CDR3 is made up of 11 amino acids. Per germline, CDR1 DFQATT and CDR2 SNEGSKA (reference sequence). In nucleotides, the CDR3 is TGCAGTGCTAGACTCAACATCCCCCACCACTTT. Translated, it gives CSARLNIPHHF.

The chain joins TRBV7-9 to TRBJ1-6, with D perhaps matching TRBD1 (5 bases). V was trimmed by 1 base and J by 8 bases, leaving 9 bases between them. The CDR3 length is 14 residues. The germline gives CDR1 SEHNR, CDR2 FQNEAQ (reference sequence). CDR3: CASSLEGIDSPLHF. CDR3 coding DNA: TGTGCCAGCAGCTTAGAGGGGATTGATTCACCCCTCCACTTT.

The chain recombines TRBV29-1 with TRBJ2-1; D remains unclear. Germline V CDR1 and CDR2: SQVTM, ANQGSEA. Trimming took off 7 bases at V and 1 base at J, with 8 bases between the two ends. The CDR3 consists of 12 residues. The CDR3, as DNA: TGCAGCGCAGGCCTGTCCTACAATGAGCAGTTCTTC. It specifies CSAGLSYNEQFF.

The chain recombines TRBV6-5 with TRBJ1-5; maybe TRBD1 (5 bases). This CDR3 is built from 16 residues. V was pared by 0 bases and J by 0 bases, with 9 bases between. Germline V gene sequence: CDR1 MNHEY, CDR2 SVGAGI. The CDR3 here is CASSYSDRFSNQPQHF. CDR3 coding DNA: TGTGCCAGCAGTTACTCCGACAGATTTAGCAATCAGCCCCAGCATTTT.

The chain uses TRBV12-3 or TRBV12-4 and TRBJ2-7; the D gene is possibly TRBD2 (6 bases). The germline V and J ends were trimmed by 6 bases and 6 bases, with 12 bases remaining between them. CDR3 size: 12 residues. The CDR3 nucleotides read TGTGCCAGCAGCGGGGGTGACTTCGAGCAGTACTTC. Its translation is CASSGGDFEQYF.

The chain recombines TRBV28 with TRBJ2-1; the D gene is possibly TRBD1 (5 bases). The V and J ends lost 7 bases and 2 bases respectively, with 18 bases between them. The CDR3 covers 16 residues. Germline-derived CDR1 and CDR2 are MDHEN and SYDVKM. CDR3 sequence reads: CASTPPSGRAYNEQFF. For the CDR3, the DNA is TGTGCCAGCACCCCCCCATCGGGCAGGGCCTACAATGAGCAGTTCTTC.